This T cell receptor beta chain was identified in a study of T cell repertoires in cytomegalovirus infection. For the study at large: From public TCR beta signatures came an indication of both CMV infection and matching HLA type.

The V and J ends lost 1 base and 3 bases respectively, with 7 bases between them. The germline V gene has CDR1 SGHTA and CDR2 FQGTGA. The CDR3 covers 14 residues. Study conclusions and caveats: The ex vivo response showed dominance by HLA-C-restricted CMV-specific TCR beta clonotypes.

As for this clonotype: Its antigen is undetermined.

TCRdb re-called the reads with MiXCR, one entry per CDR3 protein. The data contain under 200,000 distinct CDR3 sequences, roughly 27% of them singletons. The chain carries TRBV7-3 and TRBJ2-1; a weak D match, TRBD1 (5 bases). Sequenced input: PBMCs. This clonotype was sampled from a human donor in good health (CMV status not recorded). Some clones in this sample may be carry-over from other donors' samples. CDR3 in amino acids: CASSLSRDYNEQFF. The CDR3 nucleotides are TGTGCCAGCAGCTTAAGCAGGGACTACAATGAGCAGTTCTTC.